A selection of T cell receptor beta chains follows, all from one sample in a study of shared clonotypes between healthy human individuals. The protocol was immunoSEQ multiplex PCR, while the TCRdb copy is restricted to in-frame clones and leaves out a portion. The profile covers more than 400,000 clones, with approximately 95% appearing a single time and about 0.059% taken by the ten largest. Sequencing used naive CD4+ T cells sorted from blood. The receptors shown here come from a woman in her 30s in good health. CDR3s leave out the opening cysteine and the closing phenylalanine or tryptophan. Each record gives: CDR3 length, D gene, V gene, CDR3 protein. A D gene is named only where the DNA matches it firmly.

length: 15; D: -; V: TRBV7-9; CDR3: ASRPSGGGQKSDTQY
length: 12; D: TRBD2; V: TRBV7-2; CDR3: ASSLASGNGEQY
length: 13; D: TRBD1; V: TRBV7-9; CDR3: ASSLPGGWNTEAF
length: 13; D: -; V: TRBV18; CDR3: ASSSSGTGNEKLF
length: 11; D: -; V: TRBV5-6; CDR3: ASSGRYQETQY
length: 12; D: TRBD2; V: TRBV28; CDR3: ASSSGGPTETQY
length: 9; D: -; V: TRBV6-1; CDR3: ASRPLSGQY
length: 12; D: TRBD2; V: TRBV4-1; CDR3: ASSPREESYEQY
length: 13; D: -; V: TRBV19; CDR3: ASAHGGSHYNEQF
length: 12; D: -; V: TRBV6-6; CDR3: ASSYGQTKGGYT
length: 10; D: -; V: TRBV15; CDR3: ATSSHSYEQY
length: 11; D: TRBD1; V: TRBV7-6; CDR3: ASSPSRDRDQH
length: 13; D: TRBD2; V: TRBV9; CDR3: ASSAGTSGSYEQY
length: 14; D: -; V: TRBV4-1; CDR3: ASRQGRGTGYNEQF
length: 13; D: -; V: TRBV28; CDR3: ASSPPGEANQPQH
length: 11; D: TRBD2; V: TRBV30; CDR3: AWGLAATYEQY
length: 12; D: -; V: TRBV28; CDR3: ASSQGGSNQPQH
length: 11; D: -; V: TRBV4-1; CDR3: ASSQVIPSEQY
length: 13; D: -; V: TRBV7-9; CDR3: ASSLSAASTDTQY
length: 12; D: TRBD2; V: TRBV19; CDR3: ASRAGANTGELF
length: 14; D: TRBD2; V: TRBV19; CDR3: ASSPASGRTFYEQY
length: 13; D: TRBD2; V: TRBV4-1; CDR3: ASSHPGGPSYEQY
length: 11; D: -; V: TRBV5-4; CDR3: ASSLRTEETQY
length: 12; D: -; V: TRBV7-2; CDR3: ASSLIGSGETQY
length: 17; D: -; V: TRBV7-9; CDR3: ASSLGSGQGNSGANVLT
length: 10; D: -; V: TRBV10-3; CDR3: AISESGREQY
length: 13; D: -; V: TRBV5-1; CDR3: ASSFEGMNNQPQH
length: 15; D: -; V: TRBV4-1; CDR3: ASSQEWTTRAQDEQY
length: 13; D: -; V: TRBV4-1; CDR3: ASSRNPGVSYEQY
length: 12; D: -; V: TRBV29-1; CDR3: SVVHPTGSYEQY
length: 13; D: TRBD1; V: TRBV2; CDR3: ASSGQGASGNTIY
length: 10; D: -; V: TRBV11-2; CDR3: ASSLGIYEQY
length: 9; D: -; V: TRBV25-1; CDR3: ASTAGYEQY
length: 14; D: TRBD2; V: TRBV10-2; CDR3: ASSDPGLASSYEQY
length: 14; D: -; V: TRBV2; CDR3: ASRKYEQLFVDTQY
length: 12; D: -; V: TRBV7-2; CDR3: ASTSYSGPNEQF
length: 11; D: -; V: TRBV6-5; CDR3: ASSYSGRGSAF
length: 11; D: TRBD1; V: TRBV18; CDR3: ASSPDRDYEQY
length: 15; D: TRBD2; V: TRBV7-2; CDR3: ASSFISSGRGPGELF
length: 15; D: -; V: TRBV21-1; CDR3: ASSGRDCGSANEKLF
length: 10; D: TRBD1; V: TRBV30; CDR3: AWSRQGREQY
length: 10; D: -; V: TRBV6-5; CDR3: ASSFLGETQY
length: 14; D: TRBD1; V: TRBV5-1; CDR3: ASSLETGVGTGELF
length: 11; D: -; V: TRBV5-1; CDR3: ASSLGTYNEQF
length: 11; D: -; V: TRBV2; CDR3: ASSEVGSDEQY
length: 12; D: TRBD1; V: TRBV6-5; CDR3: ASRGTGGYQPQH
length: 14; D: TRBD1; V: TRBV28; CDR3: ASSIHPGTGNQPQH
length: 13; D: TRBD1; V: TRBV30; CDR3: AWSVTGGIPDTQY
length: 15; D: -; V: TRBV5-2; CDR3: ASNSMSTQSRANVLT